The source of this T cell receptor beta chain is a study of PD-L1 blockade in urothelial cancer. Indicated time point: peripheral blood 6 weeks after treatment start. The CDR3 length is 15 residues. Germline trimming cut 4 bases from V and 7 bases from J; bases unmatched to any gene: 8. Germline loops: CDR1 SGHAT, CDR2 FQNNGV. Some clones are missing from TCRdb's copy, which holds only in-frame ones; the method was immunoSEQ multiplex PCR. The sample yields around 50,000 clones, around 89% seen once. Sample: PBMCs, taken around atezolizumab (anti-PD-L1) treatment. This TCR was sampled from a man in his sixties with urothelial cancer. This rearrangement joins TRBV11-2 to TRBJ2-7; 12 bases match TRBD1. The CDR3 coding sequence is TGTGCCAGCAGCTCCCCGGGACAGGGGGCGAGGGAGCAGTACTTC. Translation gives CASSSPGQGAREQYF.